These 20 T cell receptor beta chains were all obtained from the same sample, sequenced in a study of Ad26.COV2.S vaccination and SARS-CoV-2 variants. The assay was immunoSEQ multiplex PCR, and TCRdb's table has in-frame clones only and misses some. The sample yields approximately 150,000 clones, 86% seen once. Sequenced here: peripheral blood, sampled after recovery from COVID-19. Receptors originate from a human donor who had recovered from COVID-19.

The chain joins TRBV6-5 to TRBJ2-7; D ambiguous. CDR3 length: 13 amino acids. CDR1 is MNHEY, CDR2 SVGAGI, per germline. Trimming shortened V by 0 bases and J by 7 bases, and 10 bases separated the two germline ends. The CDR3 DNA sequence: TGTGCCAGCAGTTACTCTACATTTGGGGAGCAGTACTTC. It yields the protein CASSYSTFGEQYF.

The gene calls are TRBV7-6 and TRBJ2-1; D gene uncertain. CDR1 SGHVS and CDR2 FNYEAQ come from the germline V gene. The CDR3 runs to 12 residues. V gave up 2 bases and J gave up 4 bases, with 3 bases separating them. This chain's CDR3 is CASSLTYNEQFF. The CDR3 region has the DNA TGTGCCAGCAGCTTAACGTACAATGAGCAGTTCTTC.

The table lists this clone with a few counts. This chain links TRBV3-1 (or the pseudogene TRBV3-2) with TRBJ1-1; tentative D call: TRBD1 (6 bases). This CDR3 is 14 amino acids long. Trimming removed 0 bases from V and 4 bases from J, with 9 bases in between. Germline V gene data show CDR1 as LGHDT and CDR2 as YNNKEL (reference sequence). CDR3 sequence (DNA): TGTGCCAGCAGCCAAGAGGGGGGGCCCACTGAAGCTTTCTTT. Translated: CASSQEGGPTEAFF.

V and J are TRBV14 and TRBJ2-7; 7 bases align to TRBD1. V shed 8 bases and J 1 base; nucleotides not matched to a gene: 2. This CDR3 has 12 amino acids. Germline values: CDR1 SGHDN, CDR2 FVKESK. In DNA, the CDR3 is TGTGCCAGCTCGGACAGGTCCTACGAGCAGTACTTC. Translating it yields CASSDRSYEQYF.

The chain employs TRBV25-1 and TRBJ2-2; 8 nucleotides line up with TRBD1. The CDR3 runs 14 residues. Looked up from germline, CDR1 is MGHDK and CDR2 is SYGVNS. The trim removed 5 bases at V and 4 bases at J, leaving 3 bases unmatched. The CDR3 nucleotides are TGTGCCAGCAGTCGACAGGGGACCACCGGGGAGCTGTTTTTT. This encodes CASSRQGTTGELFF.

CDR3 region: CASSNTGYGQPQHF. The CDR3 DNA follows: TGTGCCAGTAGTAACACAGGGTATGGTCAGCCCCAGCATTTT. The chain couples TRBV19 to TRBJ1-5; possible D gene TRBD1, 6 bases. This CDR3 has 14 residues. Trimming cost V 4 bases and J 6 bases, with 13 bases left between them. CDR1 is LNHDA, CDR2 SQIVND, per germline (reference sequence).

The chain uses TRBV19 and TRBJ1-6, with D unresolved. The CDR3 spans 13 residues. V lost 6 bases and J lost 6, with 9 bases in between. Germline CDR1 reads LNHDA; CDR2 reads SQIVND (reference sequence). The CDR3 sequence: CASRDRGNSPLHF. The CDR3 bases are TGTGCCAGTAGGGACCGGGGTAATTCACCCCTCCACTTT.

The genes are TRBV5-5 and TRBJ2-5, with D unresolved. The germline V gene encodes CDR1 SGHKS and CDR2 YYEKEE (reference sequence). V was shortened by 3 bases and J by 5 bases, with 14 bases between the two germline ends. The CDR3 spans 14 residues. The CDR3 is CASSSPGSLETQYF. Written as DNA, the CDR3 is TGTGCCAGCAGCTCCCCCGGATCTTTGGAGACCCAGTACTTC.

The CDR3 protein is CASSFRPGVGQPQHF. CDR3 coding DNA: TGTGCCAGCAGTTTCCGCCCAGGGGTAGGGCAGCCCCAGCATTTT. V and J are TRBV28 and TRBJ1-5, with D possibly TRBD1 on 6 matching bases. V lost 3 bases to trimming and J lost 7 bases, with 16 bases between them. Per the germline V gene, CDR1 is MDHEN and CDR2 is SYDVKM. The CDR3 consists of 15 residues.

This chain connects TRBV2 to TRBJ1-4; D gene unclear. This CDR3 spans 16 amino acids. In germline, CDR1 is SNHLY, CDR2 FYNNEI. Trimming took off 0 bases at V and 8 bases at J, with 16 bases between the two ends. The CDR3: CASSEAGFRLGEKLFF. As DNA, the CDR3 is TGTGCCAGCAGTGAAGCGGGGTTTCGTCTCGGCGAAAAACTGTTTTTT.

This clone was observed once. The rearrangement joins TRBV27 to TRBJ2-1, with 8 bases aligning to TRBD2. The CDR3 sequence is 16 residues long. After removal of 7 bases from V and 7 bases from J, the junction contained 15 bases not matched to a gene. Germline-derived CDR1 and CDR2 are MNHEY and SMNVEV (reference sequence). The CDR3 region has the DNA TGTGCCAGCACCTTAGGGGATATAGCGGGGTTGAATGAGCAGTTCTTC. It yields the protein CASTLGDIAGLNEQFF.

This sequence joins TRBV27 and TRBJ2-3; D might be TRBD1 (5 bases). Germline V gene sequence: CDR1 MNHEY, CDR2 SMNVEV (reference sequence). CDR3 length equals 15 residues. Between the trimmed V and J ends, which lost 7 bases and 2 bases, there was a span of 16 bases. CDR3 in amino acids: CASNVGGAVTDTQYF. CDR3 in DNA: TGTGCCAGCAATGTAGGTGGGGCCGTCACAGATACGCAGTATTTT.

The V call is TRBV6-5, the J call TRBJ2-5, with TRBD1 as a possible D gene (6 bases). With 3 bases removed from V and 3 bases from J, the gap between germline ends came to 8 bases. The CDR3 totals 13 residues. The germline CDR1 and CDR2 sequences are MNHEY and SVGAGI. The CDR3 DNA reads as TGTGCCAGCAGTTATGGACAGAAAGAGACCCAGTACTTC. Encoded protein: CASSYGQKETQYF.

The genes are TRBV13 and TRBJ1-1; TRBD1 matches at 9 bases. The V gene's germline CDR1 is PRHDT and CDR2 FYEKMQ (reference sequence). This CDR3 comprises 13 residues. V gave up 5 bases and J gave up 2 bases; unmatched junction bases: 0. The CDR3 bases are TGTGCCAGCAGCACAGGGGGCAACACTGAAGCTTTCTTT. It yields the protein CASSTGGNTEAFF.

The chain links TRBV7-8 to TRBJ1-1; D is undetermined. Germline assignment: CDR1 SGHVS and CDR2 FQNEAQ. The CDR3 has 12 amino acids. The V end lost 1 base, the J end lost 8 bases, and 8 bases lay between the germline ends. The CDR3 region has the DNA TGTGCCAGCAGCTTAGTGGTGGGGGAAGCTTTCTTT. It specifies CASSLVVGEAFF. The entire variable domain, with the rest obtained from reference TRBV7-8 and TRBJ1-1, is as follows: GAGVSQSPRYKVAKRGQDVALRCDPISGHVSLFWYQQALGQGPEFLTYFQNEAQLDKSGLPSDRFFAERPEGSVSTLKIQRTQQEDSAVYLCASSLVVGEAFFGQGTRLTVV.

The gene calls are TRBV29-1 and TRBJ1-1; D call uncertain. The CDR3 length is 12 residues. The germline V and J ends were trimmed by 4 bases and 3 bases, with 9 bases remaining between them. Germline lookup yields CDR1 SQVTM and CDR2 ANQGSEA. The CDR3 DNA follows: TGCAGCGTTGGGAAGGAGTACACTGAAGCTTTCTTT. Translation gives CSVGKEYTEAFF.

The chain uses TRBV28 and TRBJ2-4, with no clear D. CDR1 and CDR2 from the germline V gene are MDHEN and SYDVKM. There are 14 residues in the CDR3. The V end was cut by 7 bases, the J end by 0 bases, with 10 bases between. This CDR3 is CASNDFKAKNIQYF. The CDR3 nucleotides are TGTGCCAGCAACGATTTCAAAGCCAAAAACATTCAGTACTTC.

The chain joins TRBV18 to TRBJ1-5, with D perhaps matching TRBD1 (5 bases). The germline gives CDR1 KGHSH, CDR2 LQKENI. The ends were cut back, 1 base at V and 5 bases at J, with 9 bases in the middle. The CDR3 is 14 residues long. CDR3 in amino acids: CASSPQGSHQPQHF. For the CDR3, the DNA is TGTGCCAGCTCACCACAGGGGTCCCATCAGCCCCAGCATTTT.

The chain has TRBV6-5 and TRBJ1-1; 7 nucleotides match TRBD1. V gave up 8 bases and J gave up 4 bases; unmatched junction bases: 10. The length of the CDR3 is 14 residues. Germline lookup yields CDR1 MNHEY and CDR2 SVGAGI. CDR3 sequence: CASVYVGQSTEAFF. DNA of the CDR3: TGTGCCAGCGTCTACGTGGGACAGTCCACTGAAGCTTTCTTT.

This chain uses TRBV19 with TRBJ2-1; D may be TRBD2 (5 bases). Germline CDR1 reads LNHDA; CDR2 reads SQIVND (reference sequence). V was trimmed by 8 bases and J by 0 bases, leaving 14 bases between them. The CDR3 consists of 15 residues. CDR3 loop: CASGSPGSSYNEQFF. In nucleotides, the CDR3 is TGTGCCAGTGGATCCCCGGGGAGCTCCTACAATGAGCAGTTCTTC.